One and the same sample provided the 25 T cell receptor beta chains below, sequenced in a study of T cells in Graves' hyperthyroidism and ophthalmopathy (dated by TCRdb to the late 2010s). Receptors were amplified or captured by multiplex PCR. TCRdb records Illumina HiSeq 2000 as the sequencer. The TCR beta CDR3 regions were amplified from RNA transcripts. For the first round of RT-PCR on the TCR CDR3, the HTBI primer set was used together with the Qiagen OneStep RT-PCR kit. TCRdb applied fastp at Q25 and MiXCR to the public reads, then kept only in-frame beta chains. For every CDR3 protein sequence, its rows merge into one entry that carries the most common genes and DNA. The sample table contains approximately 430,000 distinct CDR3 sequences; only one count was recorded for approximately 14% of them. Approximately 8% of the sample is held by the ten biggest clonotypes. What was sequenced was blood. These TCRs come from a woman aged 18-29 years with Graves' hyperthyroidism.

This sequence joins TRBV20-1 and TRBJ1-5; D unresolved. The CDR3 covers 11 residues. V was trimmed by 3 bases and J by 9 bases, leaving 9 bases between them. Looked up from germline, CDR1 is DFQATT and CDR2 is SNEGSKA (reference sequence). The chain's CDR3 is CSASFGGPQHF. CDR3 sequence (DNA): TGCAGTGCTAGCTTCGGAGGGCCCCAGCATTTT.

This clonotype was detected many times. J is TRBJ1-1 and V is TRBV5-6, with D maybe TRBD1 (6 bases). This CDR3 has 15 amino acids. In germline, CDR1 is SGHDT, CDR2 YYEEEE. Between the trimmed V and J ends, which lost 4 bases and 7 bases, there was a span of 20 bases. The CDR3, as DNA: TGTGCCAGCAGCCCGCAAGGGGGGTTTGAAGATGAAGCTTTCTTT. This gives the protein CASSPQGGFEDEAFF.

There are many counts of this clonotype. The chain joins TRBV7-3 to TRBJ1-4; D unresolved. Germline V lookup: CDR1 SGHTA, CDR2 FQGTGA. This CDR3 contains 14 residues. The V gene lost 11 bases and the J gene lost 8 bases, with 21 bases spanning the gap. Written as DNA, the CDR3 is TGTGCCCCCTCGTACCGAGACTTGGGCGAAAAACTGTTTTTT. Translating it yields CAPSYRDLGEKLFF. Full variable domain (outside the CDR3, taken from reference TRBV7-3 and TRBJ1-4): GAGVSQTPSNKVTEKGKYVELRCDPISGHTALYWYRQSLGQGPEFLIYFQGTGAADDSGLPNDRFFAVRPEGSVSTLKIQRTERGDSAVYLCAPSYRDLGEKLFFGSGTQLSVL.

This clonotype showed up many times. The chain uses TRBV12-3 or TRBV12-4 and TRBJ2-5; 7 bases map to TRBD2. V dropped 0 bases and J dropped 2; count of bases not matched to a gene: 6. This CDR3 spans 16 amino acids. CDR3 DNA sequence: TGTGCCAGCAGTTTAGCGGGGGGGATAGGGCAAGAGACCCAGTACTTC. Encoded protein: CASSLAGGIGQETQYF.

This clonotype has only a few counts. This chain connects TRBV7-2 to TRBJ1-4; D is possibly TRBD1 (5 bases). The V gene's germline CDR1 is SGHTA and CDR2 FQGNSA. This CDR3 is 16 amino acids long. Trimming removed 1 base at V and 7 bases at J, with 16 bases between. The CDR3 loop is CASSLVRPGKSEKLFF. In nucleotides, the CDR3 is TGTGCCAGCAGCTTAGTTAGGCCAGGGAAAAGTGAAAAACTGTTTTTT.

This clonotype was recorded many times. The chain uses TRBV2 and TRBJ2-3; 9 bases line up with TRBD2. Germline CDR1 reads SNHLY; CDR2 reads FYNNEI. J lost 2 bases, V lost 5 bases, and 14 bases had no gene match. CDR3 length: 18 amino acids. DNA of the CDR3: TGTGCCAGCAGTAACATCCCGGGACTAGCAGGGGACACAGATACGCAGTATTTT. Protein: CASSNIPGLAGDTDTQYF.

This clonotype appeared many times. The rearrangement uses TRBV7-8 and TRBJ1-2; D gene ambiguous. Trimming cost V 5 bases and J 4 bases, with 11 bases left between them. This CDR3 has 13 amino acids. Germline CDR1 reads SGHVS; CDR2 reads FQNEAQ. In DNA, the CDR3 is TGTGCCAGCAGCCAGAGGCAGTTCTATGGCTACACCTTC. It yields the protein CASSQRQFYGYTF. The full variable domain, its missing parts supplied by reference TRBV7-8 and TRBJ1-2, is GAGVSQSPRYKVAKRGQDVALRCDPISGHVSLFWYQQALGQGPEFLTYFQNEAQLDKSGLPSDRFFAERPEGSVSTLKIQRTQQEDSAVYLCASSQRQFYGYTFGSGTRLTVV.

This clonotype has at least ten counts. The chain couples TRBV18 to TRBJ2-3; TRBD2 matches at 11 bases. After removal of 3 bases from V and 3 bases from J, the junction contained 2 bases not matched to a gene. CDR1 is KGHSH and CDR2 is LQKENI in the germline V gene. This CDR3 has 15 amino acids. The CDR3 DNA follows: TGTGCCAGCTCACCGGGACTAGCGGAAACAGATACGCAGTATTTT. It codes for CASSPGLAETDTQYF.

This clonotype has at least ten counts. The J gene is TRBJ2-7, the V gene TRBV9, with D maybe TRBD2 (6 bases). V dropped 7 bases and J dropped 2 bases, with 10 bases sitting between them. CDR1 is SGDLS and CDR2 is YYNGEE in the germline V gene. The CDR3 has 12 residues. CDR3 nucleotides: TGTGCCAGCGGGGGGAATGCCTACGAGCAGTACTTC. Amino acid sequence: CASGGNAYEQYF.

This clonotype was counted many times. This chain links TRBV27 with TRBJ2-3; D possibly corresponds to TRBD2 (5 bases). The V end was cut by 3 bases, the J end by 2 bases, with 9 bases between. The germline V gene has CDR1 MNHEY and CDR2 SMNVEV (reference sequence). This CDR3 region has 14 residues. Here the CDR3 reads CASSFLAYTDTQYF. The CDR3 nucleotides are TGTGCCAGCAGTTTCCTAGCCTACACAGATACGCAGTATTTT.

This clonotype came up many times. The rearrangement links TRBV13 to TRBJ1-4; D gene unclear. Germline lookup yields CDR1 PRHDT and CDR2 FYEKMQ (reference sequence). This CDR3 has 15 amino acids. Trimming shortened V by 2 bases and J by 8 bases, and 15 bases separated the two germline ends. CDR3 residues: CASSLNSGFGEKLFF. The CDR3 DNA reads TGTGCCAGCAGCTTAAACTCGGGCTTTGGGGAAAAACTGTTTTTT.

A few counts support this clonotype. V usage is TRBV4-1 and J usage is TRBJ1-1, with a tentative D call TRBD1 (5 bases). Germline V CDR1 and CDR2: MGHRA, YSYEKL. V gave up 3 bases and J gave up 7 bases, with 15 bases separating them. CDR3 length: 14 amino acids. The CDR3 protein is CASSHASTGSEAFF. Here the CDR3 DNA reads TGCGCCAGCAGCCATGCCTCAACAGGTAGTGAAGCTTTCTTT.

This clonotype occurred many times. The rearrangement joins TRBV12-3 or TRBV12-4 to TRBJ2-7; D is unclear. V was shortened by 3 bases and J by 0 bases, with 12 bases between the two germline ends. The CDR3 length is 15 residues. CDR3 DNA: TGTGCCAGCAGTTTTGAAGTAGGCCTCTCCTACGAGCAGTACTTC. Its protein is CASSFEVGLSYEQYF.

This clonotype has ten or more counts. The chain is built from TRBV6-1 and TRBJ2-7, with a tentative D call TRBD2 (6 bases). The length of the CDR3 is 14 residues. Looked up from germline, CDR1 is MNHNS and CDR2 is SASEGT. Between the trimmed V and J ends, which lost 5 bases and 3 bases, there was a span of 14 bases. CDR3 loop: CASSWGVGDYEQYF. CDR3 nucleotides: TGTGCCAGCAGTTGGGGGGTTGGGGACTACGAGCAGTACTTC.

The chain links TRBV19 to TRBJ1-2, with 9 bases matching TRBD1. CDR3 length equals 15 residues. The V and J ends lost 7 bases and 0 bases, in that order; junction bases with no gene match: 6. Per germline, CDR1 LNHDA and CDR2 SQIVND (reference sequence). The CDR3: CASTGGQGPNYGYTF. The CDR3 DNA reads as TGTGCCAGTACTGGGGGACAGGGCCCTAACTATGGCTACACCTTC.

This clonotype was picked up many times. V and J are TRBV6-1 and TRBJ2-7, with D uncertain. Germline loops: CDR1 MNHNS, CDR2 SASEGT. The V end lost 1 base, the J end lost 2 bases, and 12 bases lay between the germline ends. This CDR3 spans 15 amino acids. The DNA for the CDR3 is TGTGCCAGCAGTGAAGGTTGGCAGGCAACCTACGAGCAGTACTTC. This gives the protein CASSEGWQATYEQYF.

This clonotype was seen just once. This may stem from a read error, because a much larger clone lies one nucleotide away. This sequence joins TRBV28 and TRBJ2-2, with 8 bases aligning to TRBD2. This CDR3 comprises 15 residues. The germline gives CDR1 MDHEN, CDR2 SYDVKM. CDR3 amino acids: CASRVAGFNTGGLFF. Here the CDR3 DNA reads TGTGCCAGCAGAGTAGCGGGGTTTAACACCGGGGGGCTGTTTTTT.

V and J are TRBV19 and TRBJ2-7; the D call may be TRBD1 or TRBD2 (5 bases each). The CDR3 is made up of 17 amino acids. V lost 5 bases to trimming and J lost 2 bases, with 22 bases between them. Germline V gene lookup returns CDR1 LNHDA and CDR2 SQIVND (reference sequence). The CDR3 loop reads CASSEQGQEDRAYEQYF. CDR3 bases: TGTGCCAGTAGTGAGCAGGGTCAGGAGGACCGGGCCTACGAGCAGTACTTC.

The chain combines TRBV19 with TRBJ2-5; D perhaps matches TRBD2 (5 bases). V lost 1 base and J lost 2, with 11 bases in between. Germline V CDR1 and CDR2: LNHDA, SQIVND (reference sequence). This CDR3 has 15 residues. For the CDR3, the DNA is TGTGCCAGTAGTATAGTGGTCAGGACTCAAGAGACCCAGTACTTC. Translation: CASSIVVRTQETQYF. Variable domain in full (rest from reference TRBV19 and TRBJ2-5): DGGITQSPKYLFRKEGQNVTLSCEQNLNHDAMYWYRQDPGQGLRLIYYSQIVNDFQKGDIAEGYSVSREKKESFPLTVTSAQKNPTAFYLCASSIVVRTQETQYFGPGTRLLVL.

The J gene is TRBJ1-4, the V gene TRBV19; possible D gene TRBD1, 5 bases. This CDR3 has 18 amino acids. Trimming shortened V by 1 base and J by 0 bases, and 15 bases separated the two germline ends. Germline V CDR1 and CDR2: LNHDA, SQIVND (reference sequence). CDR3 bases: TGTGCCAGTAGTATAGGCGGGATCGACAGAGCAACTAATGAAAAACTGTTTTTT. Translated: CASSIGGIDRATNEKLFF.

In DNA, the CDR3 is TGTGCCAGCAGTTTATCGCTAGCGGGGGCTATGGCCCAGTACTTC. This codes for CASSLSLAGAMAQYF. The rearrangement links TRBV28 to TRBJ2-5, with 10 bases matching TRBD2. V lost 1 base, J lost 9 bases, and 8 bases stayed unmatched. In germline, CDR1 is MDHEN, CDR2 SYDVKM. This CDR3 has 15 residues.

This clonotype has a count of ten or more. This rearrangement joins TRBV28 to TRBJ2-7; D is undetermined. This CDR3 comprises 11 residues. V was pared by 3 bases and J by 3 bases, with 3 bases between. CDR1 is MDHEN, CDR2 SYDVKM, per germline. For the CDR3, the DNA is TGTGCCAGCAGTTTCAACTACGAGCAGTACTTC. Protein: CASSFNYEQYF.

In regard to this clonotype: A read error is possible here, since a much larger clone lies one base away. The chain carries TRBV6-6 and TRBJ2-3; 8 bases map to TRBD2. The trim removed 4 bases at V and 0 bases at J, leaving 15 bases unmatched. The CDR3 sequence is 19 residues long. CDR1 and CDR2 from the germline V gene are MNHNY and SVGAGI (reference sequence). CDR3 amino acids: CASSCSIAGGAPSTDTQYF. The CDR3 DNA sequence: TGTGCCAGCAGTTGCTCGATCGCGGGGGGCGCCCCTAGCACAGATACGCAGTATTTT.

This clonotype was counted ten times or more. The chain couples TRBV12-3 or TRBV12-4 to TRBJ2-1; 10 positions match TRBD1. The length of the CDR3 is 20 residues. V dropped 1 base and J dropped 4; count of bases not matched to a gene: 16. In DNA form, the CDR3 reads TGTGCCAGCAGTTTAGGGGGACAGGGGAACTTAGCGGGACGATACAATGAGCAGTTCTTC. The encoded protein is CASSLGGQGNLAGRYNEQFF.

This clonotype was observed many times. This chain uses TRBV6-2 or TRBV6-3 with TRBJ1-6, with no clear D. Trimming left V 10 bases short and J 7 bases short, with 14 bases between. The CDR3 consists of 13 residues. The germline V gene encodes CDR1 MNHEY and CDR2 SVGEGT. The CDR3: CANGETANSPLHF. The CDR3 DNA is TGTGCCAACGGAGAGACGGCAAATTCACCCCTCCACTTT.